The rows below give T cell receptor beta chains drawn from one sample of a study of cytomegalovirus exposure and HLA in healthy donors. Using immunoSEQ multiplex PCR, the repertoire was profiled, and TCRdb retains in-frame clones only, with some absent. Of approximately 150,000 clones listed, 80% to 85% are singletons. Sequencing was performed on PBMCs. The receptor source for this set is a woman aged 30 to 39 in good health and CMV-seronegative. CDR3s include the opening cysteine and the closing phenylalanine or tryptophan. D genes are given only for firm matches. Some rows have no size entry. The others give once, few or many, or a class for an expanded clone.

-,TRBJ1-4,TRBV19,TRBD1,CASSIGTGEFNEKLFF,TGTGCCAGTAGTATCGGGACAGGGGAATTTAATGAAAAACTGTTTTTT
-,TRBJ2-2,TRBV7-2,TRBD2,CASSPAGGEATGELFF,TGTGCCAGCAGCCCCGCGGGGGGAGAGGCCACCGGGGAGCTGTTTTTT
-,TRBJ1-2,TRBV30,-,CAWTAVGGHYGYTF,TGTGCCTGGACTGCCGTCGGGGGACACTATGGCTACACCTTC
-,TRBJ2-5,TRBV19,-,CASSIVSGQETQYF,TGTGCCAGTAGTATAGTTAGCGGTCAAGAGACCCAGTACTTC
once,TRBJ1-5,TRBV19,-,CASSIQGLYQPQHF,TGTGCCAGTAGTATACAGGGGTTATATCAGCCCCAGCATTTT
-,TRBJ1-2,TRBV28,-,CASSLINYGYTF,TGTGCCAGCAGTTTAATAAACTATGGCTACACCTTC
-,TRBJ2-1,TRBV20-1,-,CSARKGDEQFF,TGCAGTGCTAGAAAAGGGGATGAGCAGTTCTTC
few,TRBJ1-1,TRBV7-9,-,CASSQVRGALNTEAFF,TGCGCCAGCAGCCAGGTCCGTGGGGCCCTGAACACTGAAGCTTTCTTT
-,TRBJ2-5,TRBV19,-,CASGGGSYQETQYF,TGTGCCAGTGGGGGGGGCTCGTACCAAGAGACCCAGTACTTC
-,TRBJ1-5,TRBV10-3,TRBD1,CAISARQGLPQHF,TGTGCCATCAGTGCGCGACAGGGTCTGCCCCAGCATTTT
once,TRBJ2-7,TRBV20-1,-,CSARLRGEQYF,TGCAGTGCCAGGCTTCGGGGCGAGCAGTACTTC
-,TRBJ1-1,TRBV7-9,-,CASSLVQGTGGAFF,TGTGCCAGCAGCTTAGTGCAGGGAACCGGGGGAGCTTTCTTT
-,TRBJ2-1,TRBV5-4,-,CASSLGVGSNEQFF,TGTGCCAGCAGCTTGGGGGTTGGGAGCAATGAGCAGTTCTTC
-,TRBJ2-2,TRBV6-1,-,CATKGGGLRTGELFF,TGTGCCACCAAAGGGGGGGGCTTAAGGACCGGGGAGCTGTTTTTT
-,TRBJ2-2,TRBV27,-,CASSLSGGGYTGELFF,TGTGCCAGCAGTTTATCGGGAGGGGGGTACACCGGGGAGCTGTTTTTT
-,TRBJ2-7,TRBV10-3,TRBD2,CAIGAGTSGGPYEQYF,TGTGCCATCGGGGCCGGGACTAGCGGGGGGCCTTACGAGCAGTACTTC
-,TRBJ2-3,TRBV4-1,-,CASSPDQWRTQYF,TGCGCCAGCAGTCCGGACCAATGGAGGACGCAGTATTTT
-,TRBJ1-4,TRBV28,-,CASTEGRGRNEKLFF,TGTGCCAGCACGGAGGGTCGAGGACGAAATGAAAAACTGTTTTTT
-,TRBJ2-3,TRBV19,-,CASSIGRAAGTDTQYF,TGTGCCAGTAGTATAGGGCGGGCAGCTGGGACAGATACGCAGTATTTT
-,TRBJ2-7,TRBV7-9,-,CSSSLSDYSYEQYF,TGTTCCAGCAGCTTATCGGACTACTCCTACGAGCAGTACTTC
-,TRBJ1-1,TRBV18,-,CASSLTANTEAFF,TGTGCCAGCTCACTAACAGCGAACACTGAAGCTTTCTTT
-,TRBJ2-1,TRBV29-1,TRBD1,CSVEARTGGPNEQFF,TGCAGCGTTGAAGCTCGGACAGGGGGCCCCAATGAGCAGTTCTTC
-,TRBJ1-6,TRBV25-1,-,CASSEYLGGNNSPLHF,TGTGCCAGCAGTGAATATCTTGGGGGGAACAATTCACCCCTCCACTTT
-,TRBJ2-5,TRBV9,TRBD1,CASSALQGGQRETQYF,TGTGCCAGCAGCGCCTTACAGGGGGGCCAGAGGGAGACCCAGTACTTC
few,TRBJ1-1,TRBV5-1,-,CASSLEHGGGTEAFF,TGCGCCAGCAGCTTGGAACACGGGGGGGGCACTGAAGCTTTCTTT
-,TRBJ2-6,TRBV19,TRBD1,CASSGTGASGANVLTF,TGTGCCTCCTCGGGAACAGGGGCTTCTGGGGCCAACGTCCTGACTTTC
-,TRBJ2-7,TRBV2,-,CASSEGQVHSYEQYF,TGTGCCAGCAGTGAGGGTCAGGTGCACTCCTACGAGCAGTACTTC
-,TRBJ2-3,TRBV2,TRBD2,CASSEAGGTRPDTQYF,TGTGCCAGCAGTGAAGCGGGGGGGACTAGGCCAGATACGCAGTATTTT
few,TRBJ1-3,TRBV5-6,-,CASSSGGRISGNTIYF,TGTGCCAGCAGCTCCGGGGGGCGGATCTCTGGAAACACCATATATTTT
-,TRBJ2-7,TRBV28,TRBD2,CASSRPAGGAYEQYF,TGTGCCAGCTCCCGCCCAGCGGGAGGAGCCTACGAGCAGTACTTC
-,TRBJ1-1,TRBV9,-,CASSVAGGGTEAFF,TGTGCCAGCAGCGTAGCCGGGGGAGGCACTGAAGCTTTCTTT
-,TRBJ2-1,TRBV6-4,TRBD1,CASSSQGADINEQFF,TGTGCCAGCAGTTCACAGGGGGCAGATATAAATGAGCAGTTCTTC
-,TRBJ1-4,TRBV28,TRBD1,CASSFLDRGWEKLFF,TGTGCCAGCAGTTTTCTGGACAGGGGTTGGGAAAAACTGTTTTTT
-,TRBJ1-4,TRBV4-1,TRBD1,CASSQDVRDRVGEKLFF,TGCGCCAGCAGCCAAGACGTACGAGACAGGGTGGGTGAAAAACTGTTTTTT
-,TRBJ2-1,TRBV5-1,-,CASSLGQGLGVEQFF,TGCGCCAGCAGCTTGGGGCAGGGACTCGGAGTTGAGCAGTTCTTC
-,TRBJ2-1,TRBV5-1,-,CASSHPRRQASYNEQFF,TGCGCCAGCAGCCACCCGCGCCGACAGGCCTCCTACAATGAGCAGTTCTTC
-,TRBJ1-5,TRBV2,-,CASAPLTGTEPQHF,TGTGCCAGCGCACCCCTAACAGGGACGGAGCCCCAGCATTTT
once,TRBJ2-1,TRBV19,-,CASSMLVYNEQFF,TGTGCCAGTAGTATGTTAGTCTACAATGAGCAGTTCTTC
-,TRBJ2-1,TRBV4-3,TRBD1,CASSQTGGNEQFF,TGCGCCAGCAGCCAAACAGGGGGCAATGAGCAGTTCTTC
-,TRBJ2-1,TRBV28,-,CASSFRGVTYNEQFF,TGTGCCAGCAGTTTTCGGGGAGTAACCTACAATGAGCAGTTCTTC
-,TRBJ2-2,TRBV19,TRBD1,CASSLGTAINTGELFF,TGTGCCAGTAGCCTTGGGACAGCCATCAACACCGGGGAGCTGTTTTTT